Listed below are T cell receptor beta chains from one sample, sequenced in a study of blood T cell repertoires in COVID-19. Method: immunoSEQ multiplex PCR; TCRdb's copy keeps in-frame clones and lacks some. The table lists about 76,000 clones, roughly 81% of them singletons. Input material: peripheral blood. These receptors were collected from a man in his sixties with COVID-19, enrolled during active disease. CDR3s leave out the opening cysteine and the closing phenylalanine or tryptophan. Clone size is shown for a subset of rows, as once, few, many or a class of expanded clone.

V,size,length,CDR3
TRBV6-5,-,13,ASSSAGTESYEQY
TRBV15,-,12,ATSRDRGHQPQH
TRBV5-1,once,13,ASSSGTGDWETQY
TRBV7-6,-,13,ASSRGTSGSYEQY
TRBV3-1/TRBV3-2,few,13,ASTLAGLNTGELF
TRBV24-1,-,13,ATSDLGESNNEQF
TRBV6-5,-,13,ASRYWTRIVNEQF
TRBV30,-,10,AWRQQGYGYT
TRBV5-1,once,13,ASSPGVGEFYEQY
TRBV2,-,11,ASRGQGEGEAF
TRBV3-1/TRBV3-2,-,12,ASSQEGGSTEAF
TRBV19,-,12,ATGGGQVWRGQF
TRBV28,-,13,ASSSPGQMNTEAF
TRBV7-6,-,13,ASSSMTGGGTEAF
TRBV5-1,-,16,ASSPLVRGGRTSGELF
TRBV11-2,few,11,ASSRGVNTEAF
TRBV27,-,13,ASSLPGGPYNEQF
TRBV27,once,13,ASSLAVGQYYEQY
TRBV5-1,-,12,ASSLTGEGYEQY
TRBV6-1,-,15,ASSDRPLRRGDGTQY
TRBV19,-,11,ASGTSFKSEQY
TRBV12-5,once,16,ASGFREILAGRPDTQY
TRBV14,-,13,ASSQDHGGWGEAF
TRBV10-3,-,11,AIAGGSTDTQY
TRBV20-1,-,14,SASRFGGEANSPLH
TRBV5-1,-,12,ASSLAYSIYEQY
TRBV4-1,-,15,ASSQASGGGHYNEQF
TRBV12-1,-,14,ASSFARASPSYEQY
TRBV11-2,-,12,ASSLDFEPGGYT
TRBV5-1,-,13,ASSLVEGGRVEQF
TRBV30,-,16,AWSVRSGRASLYNEQF
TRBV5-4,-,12,ASSAGQGADTQY
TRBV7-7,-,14,ASSPQSGSGANVLT
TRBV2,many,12,ASKRSQLQYGYT
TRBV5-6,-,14,ASSWAGTGPPYEQY
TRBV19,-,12,ASSITPANSPLH
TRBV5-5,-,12,ASSSPPSNSPLH
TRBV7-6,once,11,ASGNSVNTEAF
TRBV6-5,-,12,ASRTQGNDSPLH
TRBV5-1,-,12,ASSSGSRADTQY
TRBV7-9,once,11,ASSARGGGELF
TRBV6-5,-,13,ASRGTGGTTYGYT
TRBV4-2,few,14,ASSQVAGRDYNEQF
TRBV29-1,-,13,SARQGASTNYGYT
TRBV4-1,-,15,ASSQERALQGGEKLF
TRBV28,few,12,ASSRDSYNQPQH
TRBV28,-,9,ASSSDQPQH
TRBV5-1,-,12,ASSSGQTQETQY